The 14 T cell receptor beta chains presented below share a single source sample, sequenced in a study of cytomegalovirus exposure and HLA in healthy donors. In the PCR, 60 Vbeta and 13 Jbeta primers were used. Assay: immunoSEQ multiplex PCR; the TCRdb copy retains only in-frame clones and omits some. The sample records some 160,000 clones, approximately 86% being singletons. The specimen was PBMCs. The receptors derive from a woman aged 18-29 years in good health and CMV-seronegative.

This sequence joins TRBV27 and TRBJ1-6, with D unclear. V dropped 5 bases and J dropped 6 bases, with 14 bases sitting between them. This CDR3 is 15 amino acids long. From germline, CDR1 is MNHEY and CDR2 SMNVEV (reference sequence). The CDR3 nucleotides read TGTGCCAGCAGTGGCGGAGGACGGAGTAATTCACCCCTCCACTTT. Translation gives CASSGGGRSNSPLHF.

The chain employs TRBV28 and TRBJ2-1, with 11 nucleotides matching TRBD2. This CDR3 comprises 15 residues. Trimming cost V 6 bases and J 4 bases; bases outside gene matches: 5. CDR1 and CDR2 (germline): MDHEN, SYDVKM. CDR3 residues: CASRLLAGGYNEQFF. CDR3 nucleotide sequence: TGTGCCAGCAGGCTTCTAGCGGGGGGATACAATGAGCAGTTCTTC.

This chain joins TRBV28 and TRBJ2-1; TRBD1 matches 8 bases. The CDR3 extends over 13 amino acids. Trimming took 8 bases from V and 8 from J; bases not matched to a gene: 8. CDR1 is MDHEN and CDR2 is SYDVKM in the germline V gene. The CDR3 spells CASSMDREDEQFF. CDR3 coding DNA: TGTGCCAGCTCCATGGACAGGGAAGATGAGCAGTTCTTC.

The chain joins TRBV19 to TRBJ1-5; 7 bases line up with TRBD1. The J segment lost 1 base and the V segment lost 6 bases, leaving 3 bases of the junction unmatched. Per the germline V gene, CDR1 is LNHDA and CDR2 is SQIVND (reference sequence). The CDR3 loop spans 14 amino acids. The CDR3 DNA reads as TGTGCCAGTAGGAAGGGACAGAGCAATCAGCCCCAGCATTTT. It encodes CASRKGQSNQPQHF.

As concerns this clone: Distinct nucleotide sequences in the sample also encode this CDR3. This rearrangement joins TRBV28 to TRBJ2-5, with 8 bases lining up with TRBD1. The CDR3 spans 15 residues. Germline-derived CDR1 and CDR2 are MDHEN and SYDVKM. V dropped 4 bases and J dropped 3; count of bases not matched to a gene: 7. CDR3 DNA: TGTGCCAGCAGTTCTCCCGGACAGGGCGAAGAGACCCAGTACTTC. It yields the protein CASSSPGQGEETQYF.

The chain employs TRBV19 and TRBJ1-5; 10 positions agree with TRBD1. This CDR3 has 15 residues. The V segment lost 5 bases and the J segment 5 bases; nucleotides outside the gene matches: 6. Germline assignment: CDR1 LNHDA and CDR2 SQIVND (reference sequence). The CDR3 coding sequence is TGTGCCAGTAGTGCTGACAGGGGGCAGGATCAGCCCCAGCATTTT. This sequence encodes CASSADRGQDQPQHF.

The V call is TRBV6-6, the J call TRBJ2-3; D ambiguous. The germline gives CDR1 MNHNY, CDR2 SVGAGI (reference sequence). The CDR3 has 15 residues. Trimming shortened V by 1 base and J by 0 bases, and 8 bases separated the two germline ends. The CDR3 reads CASSYYQSSTDTQYF. DNA of the CDR3: TGTGCCAGCAGTTACTACCAGTCTAGCACAGATACGCAGTATTTT.

The chain carries TRBV5-1 and TRBJ1-1, with no clear D. Germline assignment: CDR1 SGHRS and CDR2 YFSETQ. V was cut by 0 bases and J by 1 base, with 13 bases left in between. The CDR3 loop spans 16 amino acids. CDR3 sequence: CASSLDPQISNTEAFF. In DNA form, the CDR3 reads TGCGCCAGCAGCTTGGACCCACAGATATCGAACACTGAAGCTTTCTTT.

The rearrangement joins TRBV5-1 to TRBJ2-1; D may be TRBD1 (5 bases). This CDR3 has 16 residues. Germline V gene lookup returns CDR1 SGHRS and CDR2 YFSETQ. V dropped 6 bases and J dropped 4 bases, with 20 bases sitting between them. The CDR3 DNA follows: TGCGCCAGCACCTACGCCGACAGACGCCCTTACAATGAGCAGTTCTTC. The encoded protein is CASTYADRRPYNEQFF. The full variable domain, in which reference TRBV5-1 and TRBJ2-1 provide the parts outside the CDR3, is KAGVTQTPRYLIKTRGQQVTLSCSPISGHRSVSWYQQTPGQGLQFLFEYFSETQRNKGNFPGRFSGRQFSNSRSEMNVSTLELGDSALYLCASTYADRRPYNEQFFGPGTRLTVL.

The chain uses TRBV7-9 and TRBJ1-2; TRBD1 agrees at 9 bases. From germline, CDR1 is SEHNR and CDR2 FQNEAQ (reference sequence). The CDR3 is made up of 13 amino acids. The J segment lost 6 bases and the V segment lost 2 bases, leaving 1 base of the junction unmatched. The CDR3 nucleotides are TGTGCCAGCAGCTTAACAGGGGGCAATGGCTACACCTTC. Its translation: CASSLTGGNGYTF.

This chain joins TRBV30 and TRBJ2-1; D might be TRBD2 (5 bases). With 0 bases removed from V and 6 bases from J, the gap between germline ends came to 12 bases. The CDR3 has 14 amino acids. Germline V lookup: CDR1 GTSNPN, CDR2 SVGIG (reference sequence). The CDR3 DNA follows: TGTGCCTGGAGTGTATACCTAGCTCCCAATGAGCAGTTCTTC. It is translated as CAWSVYLAPNEQFF.

In this sample, this clone turned up once. The rearrangement links TRBV28 to TRBJ2-1; 13 positions agree with TRBD2. V lost 7 bases to trimming and J lost 15 bases; unmatched junction nucleotides: 6. The CDR3 has 12 residues. CDR1 MDHEN and CDR2 SYDVKM come from the germline V gene. The CDR3 sequence is CASKTSGGAPFF. The CDR3, as DNA: TGTGCCAGCAAAACTAGCGGGGGGGCCCCGTTCTTC.

CDR3 residues: CASSPGVNTGELFF. The CDR3 region has the DNA TGTGCCAGTAGTCCTGGAGTGAACACCGGGGAGCTGTTTTTT. V is TRBV19 and J is TRBJ2-2; D call uncertain. This CDR3 has 14 amino acids. V was trimmed by 5 bases and J by 1 base, leaving 8 bases between them. CDR1 and CDR2 from the germline V gene are LNHDA and SQIVND (reference sequence).

This sequence joins TRBV5-1 and TRBJ1-6, with D possibly being TRBD1 (6 bases). V was shortened by 1 base and J by 7 bases, with 6 bases between the two germline ends. Per the germline V gene, CDR1 is SGHRS and CDR2 is YFSETQ. CDR3 size: 13 residues. CDR3 bases: TGCGCCAGCAGCTTGACAGGGAATTCACCCCTCCACTTT. It yields the protein CASSLTGNSPLHF.